The T cell receptor beta chain under discussion was sequenced for a study of radiation and T cells in renal cell carcinoma. Time point meaning: blood 4 weeks post-SBRT, at nephrectomy. Treatment: 15 Gy SBRT to primary tumor, nephrectomy 4 weeks later. Measured with immunoSEQ multiplex PCR; TCRdb has only the in-frame clones, and not every one. The sample shows about 77,000 clones, around four fifths of them seen only once. CDR1 and CDR2 from the germline V gene are SGHNT and YENEEA. The CDR3 consists of 13 residues. With 5 bases removed from V and 3 bases from J, the gap between germline ends came to 10 bases.

The origin of this receptor is an older woman with renal cell carcinoma. The chain combines TRBV11-3 with TRBJ2-5; the D gene is possibly TRBD2 (5 bases). Sequencing used blood, obtained from a patient whose treatment included radiotherapy and nephrectomy. CDR3 coding DNA: TGTGCCAGCAGCGTCACTAGGGAAGAGACCCAGTACTTC. Translation: CASSVTREETQYF. Full variable domain (missing parts from reference TRBV11-3 and TRBJ2-5): EAGVVQSPRYKIIEKKQPVAFWCNPISGHNTLYWYLQNLGQGPELLIRYENEEAVDDSQLPKDRFSAERLKGVDSTLKIQPAELGDSAVYLCASSVTREETQYFGPGTRLLVL.